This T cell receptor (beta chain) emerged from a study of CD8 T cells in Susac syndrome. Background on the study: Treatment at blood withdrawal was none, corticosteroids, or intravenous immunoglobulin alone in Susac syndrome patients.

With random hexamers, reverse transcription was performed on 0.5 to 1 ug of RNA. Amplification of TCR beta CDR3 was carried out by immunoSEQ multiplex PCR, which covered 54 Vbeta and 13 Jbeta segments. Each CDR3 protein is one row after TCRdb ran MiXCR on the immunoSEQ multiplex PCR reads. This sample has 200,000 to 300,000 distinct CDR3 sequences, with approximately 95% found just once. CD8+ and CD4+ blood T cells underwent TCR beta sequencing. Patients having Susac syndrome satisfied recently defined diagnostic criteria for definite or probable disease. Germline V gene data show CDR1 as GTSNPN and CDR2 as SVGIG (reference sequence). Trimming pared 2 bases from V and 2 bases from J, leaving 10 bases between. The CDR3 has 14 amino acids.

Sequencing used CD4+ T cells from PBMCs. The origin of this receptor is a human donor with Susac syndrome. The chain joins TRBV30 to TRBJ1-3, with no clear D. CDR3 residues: CAWSSGSAGNTIYF. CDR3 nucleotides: TGTGCCTGGAGTAGTGGGTCCGCTGGAAACACCATATATTTT.